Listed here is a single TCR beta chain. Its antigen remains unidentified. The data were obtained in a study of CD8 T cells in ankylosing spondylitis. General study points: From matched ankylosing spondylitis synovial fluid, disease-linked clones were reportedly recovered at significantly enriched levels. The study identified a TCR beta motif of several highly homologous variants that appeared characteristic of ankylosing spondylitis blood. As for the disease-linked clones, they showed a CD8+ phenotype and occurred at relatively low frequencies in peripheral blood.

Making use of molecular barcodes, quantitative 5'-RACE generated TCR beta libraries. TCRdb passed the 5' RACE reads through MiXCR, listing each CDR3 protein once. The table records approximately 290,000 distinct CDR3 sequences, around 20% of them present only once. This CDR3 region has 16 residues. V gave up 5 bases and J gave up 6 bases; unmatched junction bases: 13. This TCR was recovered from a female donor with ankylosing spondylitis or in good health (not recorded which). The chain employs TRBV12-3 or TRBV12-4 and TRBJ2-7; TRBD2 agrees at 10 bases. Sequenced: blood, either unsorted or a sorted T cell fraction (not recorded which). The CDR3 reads CASSPGLAESLGEQYF. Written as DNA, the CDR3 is TGTGCCAGCAGTCCAGGACTAGCGGAGAGCCTAGGCGAGCAGTACTTC.